This T cell receptor beta chain stems from a study of blood T cell repertoires in COVID-19. Original handling: Researchers report that nucleated cell counts were estimated from reference gene primer amplification. The method was immunoSEQ multiplex PCR; TCRdb's version includes in-frame clones alone and lacks a portion of them. V, J and clone size are those of that table, while D and trimming were read from the DNA. The data show around 300,000 clones, over 75% seen once. A few counts support this clone. Recruits, aged about 18 to 89 years, lived in some 25 US areas. Participants were placed into cohorts based on the clinical history they reported. The sample was PBMCs or T cells enriched from blood (not recorded which). This sequence was found in a young man who had recovered from COVID-19.

The CDR3 loop is CASSSRTNSYEQYF. The CDR3 DNA reads TGTGCCAGCAGCTCCAGGACAAACTCCTACGAGCAGTACTTC. The rearrangement uses TRBV9 and TRBJ2-7; D is perhaps TRBD1 (5 bases). V lost 4 bases and J 0 bases, leaving 11 bases between the germline ends. The germline V gene encodes CDR1 SGDLS and CDR2 YYNGEE. The CDR3 is 14 amino acids.